This TCR beta chain stems from a study of high-grade serous ovarian cancer treatment subgroups. Study summary: Samples averaged approximately 15,000 reads and 7,500 or so unique TCR beta rearrangements.

The method was immunoSEQ multiplex PCR; TCRdb's version includes in-frame clones alone and lacks a portion of them. The sample includes about 4,000 clones, almost 70% of them seen just once. The table lists this clone with a count of one. Antigen unknown. Study results and caveats: Only CDR3 was analyzed; CDR1 and CDR2 were not.

The tumor samples were collected prior to definitive surgery or chemotherapy. There are 16 residues in the CDR3. V lost 0 bases, J lost 4 bases, and 17 bases lay in between. Per germline, CDR1 SGHDT and CDR2 YYEEEE. The TCR comes from a human donor with high-grade serous ovarian cancer. Sequences were obtained from tumor tissue. The rearrangement joins TRBV5-6 to TRBJ2-7; possible D gene TRBD1, 8 bases. The CDR3 protein is CASSLGGTGGVYEQYF. CDR3 DNA: TGTGCCAGCAGCTTGGGAGGAACAGGGGGGGTGTACGAGCAGTACTTC.